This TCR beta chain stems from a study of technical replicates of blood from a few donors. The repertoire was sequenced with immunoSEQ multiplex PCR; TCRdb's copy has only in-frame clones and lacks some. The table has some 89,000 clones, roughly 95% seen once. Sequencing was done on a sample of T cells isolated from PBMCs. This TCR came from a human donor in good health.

The CDR3 protein is CASSSSGWGGNEQFF. CDR3 DNA sequence: TGTGCCAGCAGCTCGAGCGGGTGGGGAGGAAATGAGCAGTTCTTC. V and J are TRBV28 and TRBJ2-1; D is possibly TRBD2 (6 bases). Trimming removed 6 bases from V and 7 bases from J, with 19 bases in between. From germline, CDR1 is MDHEN and CDR2 SYDVKM. CDR3 size: 15 residues.